A single sample gave rise to the 11 T cell receptor beta chains below, sequenced in a study of blood T cells in healthy people across ages. Together with a sample-barcoded 5' primer, a J-beta primer mix was included in a second PCR lasting about 6 to 11 cycles. TCRdb used MiXCR to reprocess the 5' RACE reads, holding one entry per CDR3 protein. Of some 760,000 distinct CDR3 sequences listed, approximately 25% are singletons. The same sample was also used in a study of T cells of mothers and their children.

Sequencing input: blood. These TCRs come from a boy younger than 18 in good health.

The chain links TRBV7-9 to TRBJ2-3, with 9 bases aligning to TRBD2. The germline V gene encodes CDR1 SEHNR and CDR2 FQNEAQ (reference sequence). CDR3 length: 17 amino acids. J lost 2 bases, V lost 1 base, and 7 bases had no gene match. CDR3 DNA sequence: TGTGCCAGCAGCTTAGTAGGACTAGCGCTTCCCACAGATACGCAGTATTTT. It codes for CASSLVGLALPTDTQYF.

This clonotype was detected a few times. The chain combines TRBV28 with TRBJ2-3; 7 positions match TRBD2. Germline lookup yields CDR1 MDHEN and CDR2 SYDVKM. V gave up 6 bases and J gave up 8 bases; unmatched junction bases: 11. The CDR3 spans 14 residues. The CDR3 DNA reads TGTGCCAGCAGCAACCTGATACCGGGAGGTACGCAGTATTTT. Translating gives CASSNLIPGGTQYF.

There are a few counts of this clonotype. The chain employs TRBV7-2 and TRBJ2-1; 12 bases map to TRBD2. The CDR3 extends over 15 amino acids. From germline, CDR1 is SGHTA and CDR2 FQGNSA. With V trimmed by 4 bases and J by 7 bases, 5 bases remained unmatched. The CDR3 DNA sequence: TGTGCCAGCAGCTGGACTAGCGGGGAAGTTAATGAGCAGTTCTTC. This encodes CASSWTSGEVNEQFF. Full variable domain (missing parts from reference TRBV7-2 and TRBJ2-1): GAGVSQSPSNKVTEKGKDVELRCDPISGHTALYWYRQSLGQGLEFLIYFQGNSAPDKSGLPSDRFSAERTGGSVSTLTIQRTQQEDSAVYLCASSWTSGEVNEQFFGPGTRLTVL.

This clonotype has more than one count but fewer than ten. The chain couples TRBV4-3 to TRBJ2-2; TRBD1 might be the D (6 bases). The CDR3 contains 15 residues. The germline gives CDR1 LGHNA, CDR2 YSLEER. With 0 bases removed from V and 8 bases from J, the gap between germline ends came to 13 bases. This chain's CDR3 is CASSQDRQGNGELFF. CDR3 sequence (DNA): TGCGCCAGCAGCCAAGATCGGCAGGGGAATGGGGAGCTGTTTTTT.

This clonotype has a handful of counts. The rearrangement joins TRBV6-2 or TRBV6-3 to TRBJ1-1; a weak D match, TRBD1 (5 bases). This CDR3 region has 13 residues. Trimming left V 6 bases short and J 5 bases short, with 13 bases between. From germline, CDR1 is MNHEY and CDR2 SVGEGT. The CDR3 DNA follows: TGTGCCAGCAGGTGGACTGGGGGGACTGAAGCTTTCTTT. As protein: CASRWTGGTEAFF.

The chain recombines TRBV5-1 with TRBJ2-5, with 8 bases aligning to TRBD2. The end of the DNA aligns better with TRBJ2-1, so the J call may be wrong. Germline CDR1 and CDR2: SGHRS and YFSETQ. The length of the CDR3 is 16 residues. The CDR3 DNA sequence: TGCGCCAGCAGCATCACTAGCGGAACCGTCTACAATGAGCAGTTCTTC. Protein: CASSITSGTVYNEQFF.

This sequence joins TRBV7-2 and TRBJ2-7; either TRBD1 or TRBD2 may supply D (5 bases each). Germline CDR1 reads SGHTA; CDR2 reads FQGNSA. Deletions cut 5 bases from V and 4 bases from J, with 24 bases between. The length of the CDR3 is 17 residues. The CDR3 DNA reads as TGTGCCAGCAGCCTCGGATCCCGGGACCTAGGGGCGTACGAGCAGTACTTC. Encoded protein: CASSLGSRDLGAYEQYF. The full variable domain, its missing parts supplied by reference TRBV7-2 and TRBJ2-7, is GAGVSQSPSNKVTEKGKDVELRCDPISGHTALYWYRQSLGQGLEFLIYFQGNSAPDKSGLPSDRFSAERTGGSVSTLTIQRTQQEDSAVYLCASSLGSRDLGAYEQYFGPGTRLTVT.

This clonotype turned up a few times. The V gene is TRBV7-2, the J gene TRBJ2-5, with D possibly called TRBD1 or TRBD2 (5 bases each). The J call may be in error: the DNA end matches TRBJ2-7 better. In germline, CDR1 is SGHTA, CDR2 FQGNSA. This CDR3 has 14 amino acids. The CDR3 spells CASSPVGTGLEQYF. Written as DNA, the CDR3 is TGTGCCAGCAGCCCGGTCGGGACCGGGCTCGAGCAGTACTTC.

The V gene is TRBV5-5, the J gene TRBJ2-3, with 7 nucleotides matching TRBD1. The ends lost 1 base at V and 0 bases at J; junction bases unmatched: 5. Germline assignment: CDR1 SGHKS and CDR2 YYEKEE (reference sequence). There are 16 residues in the CDR3. The CDR3 DNA reads TGTGCCAGCAGCTTGCTGGGGACAGCCAGCACAGATACGCAGTATTTT. As protein: CASSLLGTASTDTQYF.

This clonotype was counted a few times. V gene TRBV29-1 combines with J gene TRBJ1-2; D call uncertain. V gave up 4 bases and J gave up 6 bases, with 9 bases separating them. The CDR3 extends over 11 amino acids. Per germline, CDR1 SQVTM and CDR2 ANQGSEA. The CDR3: CSVGGSHGYTF. For the CDR3, the DNA is TGCAGCGTTGGGGGTAGTCATGGCTACACCTTC.

This clonotype turned up a few times. The chain carries TRBV7-3 and TRBJ2-1, with TRBD2 matching 10 bases. The CDR3 has 16 residues. After removal of 4 bases from V and 3 bases from J, the junction contained 6 bases not matched to a gene. Germline V gives CDR1 SGHTA, CDR2 FQGTGA. For the CDR3, the DNA is TGTGCCAGCAGCTCTCTAGCGGGAGCAAACTACAATGAGCAGTTCTTC. Translated: CASSSLAGANYNEQFF. Looking up the rest from reference TRBV7-3 and TRBJ2-1 gives the full variable domain: GAGVSQTPSNKVTEKGKYVELRCDPISGHTALYWYRQSLGQGPEFLIYFQGTGAADDSGLPNDRFFAVRPEGSVSTLKIQRTERGDSAVYLCASSSLAGANYNEQFFGPGTRLTVL.